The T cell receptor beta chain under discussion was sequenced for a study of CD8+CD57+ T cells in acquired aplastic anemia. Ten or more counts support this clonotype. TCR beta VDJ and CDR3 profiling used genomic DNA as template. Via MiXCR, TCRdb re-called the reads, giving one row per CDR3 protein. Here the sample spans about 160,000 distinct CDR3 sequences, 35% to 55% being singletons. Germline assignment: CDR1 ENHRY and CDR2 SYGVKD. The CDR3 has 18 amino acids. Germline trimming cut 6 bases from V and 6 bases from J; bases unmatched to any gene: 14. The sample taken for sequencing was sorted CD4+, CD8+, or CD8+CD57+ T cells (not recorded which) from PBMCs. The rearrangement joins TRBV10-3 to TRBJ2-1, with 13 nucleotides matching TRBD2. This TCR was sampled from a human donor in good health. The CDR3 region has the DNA TGTGCCATCAGGGAACTAGCGGGGGGGTCCCTTACGGGCAATGAGCAGTTCTTC. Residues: CAIRELAGGSLTGNEQFF.